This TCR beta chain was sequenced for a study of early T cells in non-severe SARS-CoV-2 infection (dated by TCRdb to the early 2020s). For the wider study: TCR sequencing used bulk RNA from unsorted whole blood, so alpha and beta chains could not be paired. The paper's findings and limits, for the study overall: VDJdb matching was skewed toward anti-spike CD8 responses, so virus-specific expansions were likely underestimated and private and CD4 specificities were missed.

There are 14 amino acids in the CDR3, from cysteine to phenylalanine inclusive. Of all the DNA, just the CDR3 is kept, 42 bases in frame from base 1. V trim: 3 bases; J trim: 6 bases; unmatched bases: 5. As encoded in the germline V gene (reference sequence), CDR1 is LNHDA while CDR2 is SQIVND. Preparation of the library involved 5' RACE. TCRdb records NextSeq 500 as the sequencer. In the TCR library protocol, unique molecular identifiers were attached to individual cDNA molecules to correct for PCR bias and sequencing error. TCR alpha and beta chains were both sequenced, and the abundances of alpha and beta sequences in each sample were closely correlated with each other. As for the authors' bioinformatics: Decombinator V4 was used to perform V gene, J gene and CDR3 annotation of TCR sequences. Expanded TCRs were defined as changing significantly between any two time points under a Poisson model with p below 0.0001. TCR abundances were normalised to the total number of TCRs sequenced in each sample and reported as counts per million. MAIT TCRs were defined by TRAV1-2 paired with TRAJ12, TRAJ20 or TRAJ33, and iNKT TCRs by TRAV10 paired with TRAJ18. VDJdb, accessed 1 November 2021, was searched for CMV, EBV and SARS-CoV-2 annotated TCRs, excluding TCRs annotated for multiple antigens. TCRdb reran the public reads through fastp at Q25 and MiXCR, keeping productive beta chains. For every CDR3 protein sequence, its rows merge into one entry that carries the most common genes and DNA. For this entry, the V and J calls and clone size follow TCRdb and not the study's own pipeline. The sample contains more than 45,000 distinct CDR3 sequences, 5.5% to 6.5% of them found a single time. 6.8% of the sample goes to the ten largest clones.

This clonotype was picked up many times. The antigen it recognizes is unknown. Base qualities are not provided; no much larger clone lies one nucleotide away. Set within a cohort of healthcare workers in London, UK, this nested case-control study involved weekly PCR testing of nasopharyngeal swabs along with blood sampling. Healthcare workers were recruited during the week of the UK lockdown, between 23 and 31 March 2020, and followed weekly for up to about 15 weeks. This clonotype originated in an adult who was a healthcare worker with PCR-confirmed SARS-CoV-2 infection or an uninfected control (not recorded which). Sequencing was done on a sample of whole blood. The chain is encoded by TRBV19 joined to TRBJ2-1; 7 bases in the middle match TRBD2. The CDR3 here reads CASSMAWGGNEQFF. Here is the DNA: TGTGCCAGTAGTATGGCTTGGGGGGGCAATGAGCAGTTCTTC.